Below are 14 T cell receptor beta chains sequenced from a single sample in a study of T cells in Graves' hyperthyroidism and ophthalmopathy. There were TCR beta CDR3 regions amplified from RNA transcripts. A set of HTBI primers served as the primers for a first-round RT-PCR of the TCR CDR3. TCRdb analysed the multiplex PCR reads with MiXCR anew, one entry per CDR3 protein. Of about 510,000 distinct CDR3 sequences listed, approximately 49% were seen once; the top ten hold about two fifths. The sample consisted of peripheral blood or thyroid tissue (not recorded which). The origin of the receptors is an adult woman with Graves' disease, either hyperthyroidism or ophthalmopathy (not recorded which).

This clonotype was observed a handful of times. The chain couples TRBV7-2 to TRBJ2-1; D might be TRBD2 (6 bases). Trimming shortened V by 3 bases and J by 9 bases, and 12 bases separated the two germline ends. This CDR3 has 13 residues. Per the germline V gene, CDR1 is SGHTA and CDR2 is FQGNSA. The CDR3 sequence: CASSFKGGGEQFF. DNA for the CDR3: TGTGCCAGCAGCTTCAAGGGAGGCGGTGAGCAGTTCTTC.

The CDR3 nucleotides are TGTGCCAGCAGCCATGCCGGGGCCGCAGATACGCAGTATTTT. Its protein product is CASSHAGAADTQYF. The genes are TRBV4-2 and TRBJ2-3, with D possibly being TRBD1 or TRBD2 (5 bases each). Trimming shortened V by 3 bases and J by 4 bases, and 11 bases separated the two germline ends. Germline V gene lookup returns CDR1 LGHNA and CDR2 YNFKEQ. The CDR3 is made up of 14 amino acids.

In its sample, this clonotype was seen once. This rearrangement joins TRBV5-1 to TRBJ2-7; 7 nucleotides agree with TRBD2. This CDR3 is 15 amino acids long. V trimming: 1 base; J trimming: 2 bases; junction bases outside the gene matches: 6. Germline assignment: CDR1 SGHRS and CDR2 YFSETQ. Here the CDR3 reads CASSLNDGTTYEQYF. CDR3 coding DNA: TGCGCCAGCAGCTTGAATGACGGGACTACCTACGAGCAGTACTTC.

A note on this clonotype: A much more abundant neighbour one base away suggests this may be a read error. CDR3 sequence reads: CASSLGGETRQPQHF. The CDR3 DNA reads TGTGCCAGCAGCTTAGGTGGGGAGACGAGGCAGCCCCAGCATTTT. This chain joins TRBV7-2 and TRBJ1-5; D not resolved. The CDR3 is 15 amino acids. Germline CDR1 is SGHTA and CDR2 is FQGNSA. The V gene lost 1 base and the J gene lost 7 bases, with 14 bases spanning the gap. The full variable domain, completed using reference TRBV7-2 and TRBJ1-5, is GAGVSQSPSNKVTEKGKDVELRCDPISGHTALYWYRQSLGQGLEFLIYFQGNSAPDKSGLPSDRFSAERTGGSVSTLTIQRTQQEDSAVYLCASSLGGETRQPQHFGDGTRLSIL.

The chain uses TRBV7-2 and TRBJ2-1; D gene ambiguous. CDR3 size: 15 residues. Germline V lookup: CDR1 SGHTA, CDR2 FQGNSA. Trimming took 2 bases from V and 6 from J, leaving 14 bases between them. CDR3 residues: CASSLRTAPSNEQFF. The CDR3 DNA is TGTGCCAGCAGCTTACGGACGGCGCCCAGCAATGAGCAGTTCTTC. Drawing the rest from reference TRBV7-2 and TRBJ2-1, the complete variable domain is GAGVSQSPSNKVTEKGKDVELRCDPISGHTALYWYRQSLGQGLEFLIYFQGNSAPDKSGLPSDRFSAERTGGSVSTLTIQRTQQEDSAVYLCASSLRTAPSNEQFFGPGTRLTVL.

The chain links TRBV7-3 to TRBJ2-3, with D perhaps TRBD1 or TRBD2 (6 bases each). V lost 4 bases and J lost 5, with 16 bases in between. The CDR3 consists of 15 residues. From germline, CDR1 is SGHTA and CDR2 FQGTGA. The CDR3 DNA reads TGTGCCAGCAGCTCAATCGGGGGCTCGGGAGATACGCAGTATTTT. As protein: CASSSIGGSGDTQYF.

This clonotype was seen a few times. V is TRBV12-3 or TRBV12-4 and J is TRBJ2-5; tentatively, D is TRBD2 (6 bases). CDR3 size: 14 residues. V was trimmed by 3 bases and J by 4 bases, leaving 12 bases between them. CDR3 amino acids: CASSLFGGGETQYF. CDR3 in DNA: TGTGCCAGCAGTTTGTTTGGGGGAGGAGAGACCCAGTACTTC.

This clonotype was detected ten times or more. CDR3 protein: CASSDRQAHNSPLHF. CDR3 in DNA: TGTGCCAGCAGCGACCGACAGGCCCATAATTCACCCCTCCACTTT. The rearrangement links TRBV9 to TRBJ1-6; D may be TRBD1 (6 bases). V lost 3 bases and J 5 bases, leaving 12 bases between the germline ends. CDR1 and CDR2 (germline): SGDLS, YYNGEE. This CDR3 is 15 amino acids long.

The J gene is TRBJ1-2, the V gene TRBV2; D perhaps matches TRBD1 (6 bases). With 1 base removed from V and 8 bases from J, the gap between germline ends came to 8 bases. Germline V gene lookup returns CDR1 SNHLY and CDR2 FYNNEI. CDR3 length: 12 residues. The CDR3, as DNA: TGTGCCAGCAGTGAAGGGGGGGGCGGCTACACCTTC. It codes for CASSEGGGGYTF. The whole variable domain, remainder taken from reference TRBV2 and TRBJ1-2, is EPEVTQTPSHQVTQMGQEVILRCVPISNHLYFYWYRQILGQKVEFLVSFYNNEISEKSEIFDDQFSVERPDGSNFTLKIRSTKLEDSAMYFCASSEGGGGYTFGSGTRLTVV.

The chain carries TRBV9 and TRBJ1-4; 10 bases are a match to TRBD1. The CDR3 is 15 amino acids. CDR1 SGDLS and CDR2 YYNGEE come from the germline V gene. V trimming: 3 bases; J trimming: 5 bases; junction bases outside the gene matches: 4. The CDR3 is CASSGRTGGNEKLFF. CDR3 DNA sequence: TGTGCCAGCAGCGGTCGGACAGGGGGGAATGAAAAACTGTTTTTT.

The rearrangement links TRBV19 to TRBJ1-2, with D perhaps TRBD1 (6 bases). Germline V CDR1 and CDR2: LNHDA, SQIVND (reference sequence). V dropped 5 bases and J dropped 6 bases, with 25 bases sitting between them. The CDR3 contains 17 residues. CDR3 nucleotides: TGTGCCAGTAGTCCGGCGTCCGGGGGCAGGAGGTACGATGGCTACACCTTC. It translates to CASSPASGGRRYDGYTF.

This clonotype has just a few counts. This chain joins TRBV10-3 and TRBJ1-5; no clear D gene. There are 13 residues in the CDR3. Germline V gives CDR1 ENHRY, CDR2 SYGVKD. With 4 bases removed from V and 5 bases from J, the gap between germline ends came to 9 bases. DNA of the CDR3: TGTGCCATCAGTGGGGGAAACCATCAGCCCCAGCATTTT. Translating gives CAISGGNHQPQHF.

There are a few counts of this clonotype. CDR3: CSAIRYLGKHDNSPLHF. CDR3 DNA: TGCAGTGCTATCCGCTACCTCGGGAAGCATGATAATTCACCCCTCCACTTT. The rearrangement links TRBV20-1 to TRBJ1-6; D remains ambiguous. The CDR3 is 17 amino acids. V gave up 4 bases and J gave up 5 bases, with 21 bases separating them. Germline V lookup: CDR1 DFQATT, CDR2 SNEGSKA (reference sequence).

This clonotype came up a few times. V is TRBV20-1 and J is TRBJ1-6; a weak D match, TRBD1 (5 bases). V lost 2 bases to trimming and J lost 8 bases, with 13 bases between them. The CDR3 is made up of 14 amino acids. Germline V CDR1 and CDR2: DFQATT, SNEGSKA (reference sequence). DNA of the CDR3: TGCAGTGCTAGACTGCTCAGGGCCGATTCACCCCTCCACTTT. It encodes CSARLLRADSPLHF.